The rows below give T cell receptor beta chains drawn from one sample of a study of T-cell reconstitution after alpha-beta-depleted transplantation in children. Each CDR3 protein gets one entry after TCRdb re-called the PCR reads with MiXCR. The sample lists about 230,000 distinct CDR3 sequences; roughly a tenth were seen once. This specimen consisted of PBMCs from the stem cell graft donor, obtained from the stem cell graft. The origin of the receptors is a human donor who donated a stem cell graft to a child with SCID. The CDR3 runs from the conserved cysteine through the conserved F or W. D genes are given only for firm matches. Some rows have no size entry. The others give once, few or many, or a class for an expanded clone.

V: TRBV12-3/TRBV12-4
D: TRBD1
size: many
J: TRBJ2-5
CDR3: CASSLTGDETQYF
DNA: TGTGCCAGCAGTTTAACAGGGGATGAGACCCAGTACTTC

V: TRBV10-3
D: -
size: -
J: TRBJ2-7
CDR3: CAISQAYEQYF
DNA: TGTGCCATCAGCCAGGCCTACGAGCAGTACTTC

V: TRBV5-1
D: TRBD2
size: many
J: TRBJ2-1
CDR3: CASGLGPLNEQFF
DNA: TGCGCCAGCGGACTAGGCCCCCTCAATGAGCAGTTCTTC

V: TRBV14
D: -
size: many
J: TRBJ2-7
CDR3: CASSQDNSYEQYF
DNA: TGTGCCAGCAGCCAGGATAACAGCTACGAGCAGTACTTC

V: TRBV27
D: -
size: many
J: TRBJ1-2
CDR3: CASSPGNHGYTF
DNA: TGTGCCAGCAGTCCGGGAAACCATGGCTACACCTTC

V: TRBV5-1
D: -
size: many
J: TRBJ1-2
CDR3: CASSLRVGEINGYTF
DNA: TGCGCCAGCAGCTTGAGGGTAGGGGAGATCAATGGCTACACCTTC

V: TRBV29-1
D: -
size: many
J: TRBJ1-2
CDR3: CSVEPQTAYGYTF
DNA: TGCAGCGTTGAACCTCAAACCGCCTATGGCTACACCTTC

V: TRBV5-1
D: -
size: many
J: TRBJ2-3
CDR3: CASSPPGDSTDTQYF
DNA: TGCGCCAGCAGCCCTCCGGGAGATAGCACAGATACGCAGTATTTT

V: TRBV12-3/TRBV12-4
D: TRBD2
size: many
J: TRBJ2-3
CDR3: CASTLTSGGVADTQYF
DNA: TGTGCCAGCACCCTGACTAGCGGGGGGGTGGCGGATACGCAGTATTTT

V: TRBV18
D: TRBD1
size: many
J: TRBJ1-1
CDR3: CASSKGQGAFF
DNA: TGTGCCAGCTCTAAGGGACAGGGAGCTTTCTTT

V: TRBV7-2
D: -
size: once
J: TRBJ2-3
CDR3: CASSSLRGTDTQYF
DNA: TGTGCCAGCAGCTCCTTGAGGGGCACAGATACGCAGTATTTT

V: TRBV5-1
D: -
size: -
J: TRBJ2-2
CDR3: CASSLDGIWDTGELFF
DNA: TGCGCCAGCAGCTTGGATGGGATATGGGACACCGGGGAGCTGTTTTTT

V: TRBV10-3
D: -
size: many
J: TRBJ1-1
CDR3: CAISESPGLNTEAFF
DNA: TGTGCCATCAGTGAGTCTCCAGGGTTGAACACTGAAGCTTTCTTT

V: TRBV7-9
D: -
size: many
J: TRBJ2-3
CDR3: CASSPRGPDTQYF
DNA: TGTGCCAGCAGTCCGCGGGGGCCAGATACGCAGTATTTT

V: TRBV20-1
D: TRBD1
size: many
J: TRBJ1-5
CDR3: CSARQGDQPQHF
DNA: TGCAGTGCTCGACAGGGAGATCAGCCCCAGCATTTT

V: TRBV4-1
D: TRBD2
size: many
J: TRBJ2-7
CDR3: CASSQYSGVGEQYF
DNA: TGCGCCAGCAGCCAATATAGCGGGGTAGGCGAGCAGTACTTC

V: TRBV7-2
D: -
size: many
J: TRBJ1-3
CDR3: CASSFPGGNTIYF
DNA: TGTGCCAGCAGCTTCCCCGGTGGAAACACCATATATTTT

V: TRBV5-1
D: TRBD2
size: many
J: TRBJ2-3
CDR3: CASKAGGFTDTQYF
DNA: TGCGCCAGCAAAGCGGGGGGGTTTACAGATACGCAGTATTTT

V: TRBV7-2
D: -
size: few
J: TRBJ2-7
CDR3: CASSLRTGGPYEQYF
DNA: TGTGCCAGCAGCTTAAGGACGGGGGGCCCCTACGAGCAGTACTTC

V: TRBV20-1
D: -
size: few
J: TRBJ1-1
CDR3: CSARDLGGARNTEAFF
DNA: TGCAGTGCTAGAGATCTTGGGGGCGCAAGGAACACTGAAGCTTTCTTT

V: TRBV5-1
D: -
size: many
J: TRBJ2-1
CDR3: CASSLVGGYNEQFF
DNA: TGCGCCAGCAGCTTGGTGGGTGGCTACAATGAGCAGTTCTTC

V: TRBV4-1
D: -
size: many
J: TRBJ1-1
CDR3: CASSWGLEQYPAFF
DNA: TGCGCCAGCAGCTGGGGACTGGAACAATATCCAGCTTTCTTT

V: TRBV5-1
D: -
size: many
J: TRBJ2-3
CDR3: CASSSYSERLTDTQYF
DNA: TGCGCCAGCAGCTCCTACAGCGAGAGGCTCACAGATACGCAGTATTTT

V: TRBV5-1
D: -
size: many
J: TRBJ2-1
CDR3: CASSRAADNNEQFF
DNA: TGCGCCAGCAGCCGGGCAGCCGACAACAATGAGCAGTTCTTC

V: TRBV5-8
D: -
size: many
J: TRBJ2-3
CDR3: CASSIQQPQSTDTQYF
DNA: TGTGCCAGCAGCATCCAACAGCCTCAGTCCACAGATACGCAGTATTTT

V: TRBV6-2/TRBV6-3
D: -
size: few
J: TRBJ1-4
CDR3: CASSYSVTVGEKLFF
DNA: TGTGCCAGCAGTTACTCGGTAACAGTCGGTGAAAAACTGTTTTTT

V: TRBV3-1
D: -
size: -
J: TRBJ1-5
CDR3: CASSQDFGWRQGRWPQHF
DNA: TGTGCCAGCAGCCAAGATTTTGGGTGGCGGCAGGGACGTTGGCCCCAGCATTTT

V: TRBV24-1
D: -
size: many
J: TRBJ2-5
CDR3: CATSDLRGKQETQYF
DNA: TGTGCCACCAGTGATTTGCGAGGAAAACAAGAGACCCAGTACTTC

V: TRBV3-1
D: TRBD2
size: many
J: TRBJ2-1
CDR3: CASSQDVVRLAGANEQFF
DNA: TGTGCCAGCAGCCAAGATGTGGTTCGACTAGCGGGGGCGAATGAGCAGTTCTTC

V: TRBV5-6
D: TRBD2
size: many
J: TRBJ2-1
CDR3: CASSRLAGGRSSYNEQFF
DNA: TGTGCCAGCAGCCGACTAGCGGGGGGGCGTAGCTCCTACAATGAGCAGTTCTTC

V: TRBV12-3/TRBV12-4
D: TRBD1
size: many
J: TRBJ2-1
CDR3: CASSFRQGGPNEQFF
DNA: TGTGCCAGCAGTTTTAGACAGGGGGGGCCCAATGAGCAGTTCTTC

V: TRBV5-1
D: -
size: many
J: TRBJ1-1
CDR3: CASSLGRGRMNTEAFF
DNA: TGCGCCAGCAGCTTGGGTAGAGGTCGGATGAACACTGAAGCTTTCTTT

V: TRBV19
D: -
size: few
J: TRBJ1-1
CDR3: CASSYSLNTEAFF
DNA: TGTGCCAGTAGCTACAGCCTGAACACTGAAGCTTTCTTT

V: TRBV7-3
D: -
size: many
J: TRBJ2-3
CDR3: CASSLAGSDTQYF
DNA: TGTGCCAGCAGCTTAGCAGGGTCAGATACGCAGTATTTT

V: TRBV5-1
D: -
size: many
J: TRBJ2-1
CDR3: CASSLLERDEQFF
DNA: TGCGCCAGCAGCTTGTTAGAGCGCGATGAGCAGTTCTTC

V: TRBV5-1
D: TRBD1
size: many
J: TRBJ2-6
CDR3: CASSLAWTGGSGANVLTF
DNA: TGCGCCAGCAGCTTGGCTTGGACAGGGGGCTCTGGGGCCAACGTCCTGACTTTC

V: TRBV21-1
D: -
size: -
J: TRBJ1-5
CDR3: CASSKARGRGGQPQHF
DNA: TGTGCCAGCAGCAAAGCGAGGGGGCGAGGCGGTCAGCCCCAGCATTTT

V: TRBV6-2/TRBV6-3
D: -
size: many
J: TRBJ1-2
CDR3: CASNDGGVSHYGYTF
DNA: TGTGCCAGCAACGACGGGGGCGTTTCGCACTATGGCTACACCTTC

V: TRBV5-1
D: -
size: many
J: TRBJ2-1
CDR3: CASSPRGPSYNEQFF
DNA: TGCGCCAGCAGCCCTCGGGGCCCCTCCTACAATGAGCAGTTCTTC

V: TRBV9
D: TRBD2
size: -
J: TRBJ2-5
CDR3: CASSALPSGGETQYF
DNA: TGTGCCAGCAGCGCCCTACCCTCGGGGGGGGAGACCCAGTACTTC

V: TRBV5-1
D: TRBD1
size: few
J: TRBJ1-1
CDR3: CASSPADRGPSEAFF
DNA: TGCGCCAGCAGCCCGGCGGACAGGGGCCCGTCTGAAGCTTTCTTT

V: TRBV18
D: TRBD1
size: many
J: TRBJ2-4
CDR3: CASSPQGANIQYF
DNA: TGTGCCAGCTCACCGCAGGGGGCCAACATTCAGTACTTC

V: TRBV6-1
D: TRBD1
size: -
J: TRBJ1-1
CDR3: CASRTRQGALYGAFF
DNA: TGTGCCAGCAGAACGAGACAGGGGGCCCTGTATGGAGCTTTCTTT

V: TRBV28
D: TRBD2
size: -
J: TRBJ2-5
CDR3: CASSLGYGGDQETQYF
DNA: TGTGCCAGCAGTTTAGGGTATGGGGGGGACCAAGAGACCCAGTACTTC

V: TRBV12-3/TRBV12-4
D: TRBD2
size: many
J: TRBJ2-5
CDR3: CASSHGLAGGGETQYF
DNA: TGTGCCAGCAGTCACGGACTAGCGGGGGGAGGTGAGACCCAGTACTTC